This paragraph reports one TCR beta chain. The CDR3 sequence is 19 residues long. Germline loops: CDR1 SGHVS, CDR2 FQNEAQ. Trimming pared 5 bases from V and 5 bases from J, leaving 28 bases between. This sample is drawn from a study of blood T cell repertoires in COVID-19. In the study overall: There were acute and convalescent COVID-19 samples, and they came from the United States, Italy and Spain. Nucleic acid was either cDNA or gDNA, and it came from T cells, B-cell-depleted T cells, or PBMCs.

Original analysis: How many nucleated cells were present was estimated from reference gene primer amplification. This table comes from immunoSEQ multiplex PCR, and its TCRdb copy is limited to in-frame clones, with some not included. That table gives V, J and clone size, and the DNA gave D and trimming. This table holds 380,000 or so clones, over 65% found once. Sequenced sample: peripheral blood. The clonotype comes from a human donor with acute or convalescent COVID-19. The donor label of this sample is uncertain. The chain combines TRBV7-8 with TRBJ1-5; maybe TRBD1 (6 bases). The CDR3 spells CASSRAVGTKLGVDQPQHF. DNA for the CDR3: TGTGCCAGCAGCCGAGCTGTGGGGACAAAATTGGGGGTGGATCAGCCCCAGCATTTT.